One T cell receptor beta chain is described in this entry. The sample belongs to a study of blood T cell repertoires in COVID-19. Study-wide context: Italy, Spain and the United States were the sources of the convalescent and acute COVID-19 samples. PBMCs, B-cell-depleted T cells, or T cells provided the cDNA or gDNA that made up the material.

The CDR3 contains 13 residues. V lost 0 bases and J 5 bases, leaving 8 bases between the germline ends. The germline gives CDR1 SGHRS, CDR2 YFSETQ. The method was immunoSEQ multiplex PCR; TCRdb's version includes in-frame clones alone and lacks a portion of them. The sample holds roughly 290,000 clones; around nine tenths are singletons and the top ten take 1.5% to 2%. Participants, 18 to 89 years old, spanned about two dozen US areas. Assignment of participants to cohorts was predicated upon participant-reported clinical history. V is TRBV5-1 and J is TRBJ2-5; D is undetermined. The sequence was collected from a woman aged 40 to 49 who had recovered from COVID-19. Sequencing was performed on PBMCs or T cells enriched from blood (not recorded which). CDR3 in amino acids: CASSLGAGETQYF. The CDR3 DNA reads TGCGCCAGCAGCTTGGGAGCCGGGGAGACCCAGTACTTC.